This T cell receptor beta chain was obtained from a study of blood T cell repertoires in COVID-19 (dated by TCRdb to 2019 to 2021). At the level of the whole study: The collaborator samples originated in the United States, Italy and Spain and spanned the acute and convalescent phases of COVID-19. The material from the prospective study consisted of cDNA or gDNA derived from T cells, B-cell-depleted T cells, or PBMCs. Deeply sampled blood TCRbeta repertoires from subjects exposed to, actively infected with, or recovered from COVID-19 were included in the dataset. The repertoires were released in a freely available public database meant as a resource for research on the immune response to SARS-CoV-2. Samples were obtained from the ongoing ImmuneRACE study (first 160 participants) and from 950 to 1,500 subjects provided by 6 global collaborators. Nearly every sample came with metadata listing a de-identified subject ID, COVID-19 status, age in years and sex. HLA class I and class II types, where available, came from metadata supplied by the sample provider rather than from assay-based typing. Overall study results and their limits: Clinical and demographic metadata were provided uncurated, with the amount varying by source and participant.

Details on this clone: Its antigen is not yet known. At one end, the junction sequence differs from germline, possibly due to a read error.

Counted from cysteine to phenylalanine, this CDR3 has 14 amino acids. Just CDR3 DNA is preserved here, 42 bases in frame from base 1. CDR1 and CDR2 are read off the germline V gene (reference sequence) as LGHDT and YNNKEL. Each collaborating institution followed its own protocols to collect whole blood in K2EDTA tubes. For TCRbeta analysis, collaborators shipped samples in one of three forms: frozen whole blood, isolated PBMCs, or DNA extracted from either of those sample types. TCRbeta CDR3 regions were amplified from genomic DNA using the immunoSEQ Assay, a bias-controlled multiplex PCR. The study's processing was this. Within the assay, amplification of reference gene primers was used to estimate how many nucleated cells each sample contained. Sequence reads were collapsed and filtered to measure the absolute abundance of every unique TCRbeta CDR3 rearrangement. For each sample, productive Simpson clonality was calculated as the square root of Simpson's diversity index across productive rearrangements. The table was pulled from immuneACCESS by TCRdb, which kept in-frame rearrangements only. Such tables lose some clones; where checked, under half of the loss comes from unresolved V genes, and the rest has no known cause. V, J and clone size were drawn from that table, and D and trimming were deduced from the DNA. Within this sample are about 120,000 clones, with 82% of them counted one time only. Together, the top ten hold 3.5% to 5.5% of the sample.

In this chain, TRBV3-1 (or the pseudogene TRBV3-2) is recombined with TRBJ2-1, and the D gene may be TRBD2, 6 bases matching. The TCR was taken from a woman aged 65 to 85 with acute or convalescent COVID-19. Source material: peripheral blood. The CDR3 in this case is CAGSQDRLVSEQFF. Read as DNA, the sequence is TGTGCCGGCAGCCAAGATCGACTAGTCTCGGAGCAGTTCTTC.